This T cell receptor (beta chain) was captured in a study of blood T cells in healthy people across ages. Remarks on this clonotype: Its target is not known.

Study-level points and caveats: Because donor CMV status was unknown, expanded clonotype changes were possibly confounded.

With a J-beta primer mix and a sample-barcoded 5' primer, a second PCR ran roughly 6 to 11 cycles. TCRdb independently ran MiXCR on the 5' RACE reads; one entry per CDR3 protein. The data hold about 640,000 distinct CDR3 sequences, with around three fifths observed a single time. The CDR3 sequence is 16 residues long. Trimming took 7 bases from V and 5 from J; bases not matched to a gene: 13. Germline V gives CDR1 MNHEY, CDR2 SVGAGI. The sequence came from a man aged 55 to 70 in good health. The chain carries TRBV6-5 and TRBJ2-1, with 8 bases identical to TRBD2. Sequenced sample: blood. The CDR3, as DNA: TGTGCCAGCACCAAATCAGCGGGGGACTTGAACAATGAGCAGTTCTTC. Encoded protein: CASTKSAGDLNNEQFF.